This T cell receptor beta chain was captured by sequencing in a study of cytomegalovirus exposure and HLA in healthy donors (TCRdb year 2017). The study in broad terms: According to a later analysis, one platform produced both the 120 validation repertoires and the 670 or so repertoires of the first cohort. The aim of the study was to test whether cataloging public T cell receptors could identify signatures of past pathogen exposure. In addition to the first cohort of hundreds of subjects, a separate validation cohort of approximately 130 different subjects was used. High-throughput TCR immunosequencing, statistical association of individual TCRs with disease status, and machine learning were combined to predict cytomegalovirus infection status. What the authors observed across the whole study: It was suggested by the authors that the approach could potentially be generalized to other disease states and immunological phenotypes. The study listed approximately 160 TCR beta chains as associated with cytomegalovirus. Cytomegalovirus status was reported to be diagnosed by the classifier with high specificity and sensitivity in both the original and validation cohorts. In a later analysis, TCRs clustered in the first cohort were found to also tend to co-occur in the 120 or so validation repertoires, with over 90% of cluster scores above 0. In vitro tests confirmed that a few of the cytomegalovirus-associated TCR beta chains recognize cytomegalovirus antigens. While some public TCRs were present in many individuals, most TCR sequences turned up only very rarely across donors. The validation cohort had no HLA typing available for a later analysis, so co-occurrence within that cohort was assessed over all 120 or so repertoires.

With regard to this clone: Its antigen is not yet known. Within one base of it there is no much larger clone, and no base qualities were kept.

Separate from the roughly 660-subject first cohort, the validation cohort of more than 90 subjects was the group to which the donors belonged. Including the terminal cysteine and phenylalanine, the CDR3 comprises 16 residues. Only the CDR3 DNA stays, 48 bases, in frame from base 1. CDR1 SGHDN and CDR2 FVKESK are derived from the germline V gene. V drops 1 base and J drops 3 bases, leaving 16 bases in between. Library preparation employed the immunoSEQ multiplex PCR assay. The paper's processing steps were these. To diagnose cytomegalovirus status from the catalog of TCR beta chain sequences, a statistical classification framework was built. This is the immuneACCESS table as TCRdb keeps it, with only in-frame sequences that have V and J called. A part of the clones is gone; compared with another copy, unresolved V genes explain less than half, and the rest is unexplained. V and J calls plus clone size are reproduced from that table; the DNA served to infer D and trimming. A total of about 340,000 clones appear in this sample, 75% to 90% of them only once. The ten largest clones take up around 0.84% of the sample.

The V gene is TRBV14 and the J gene is TRBJ2-7; the D region possibly corresponds to TRBD2 (5 bases align). Sequenced sample: PBMCs. The receptor's source is a woman in her late teens or twenties in good health and CMV-seronegative. The DNA reads TGTGCCAGCAGCCAAGGATTCTCGGGCGGGTACTACGAGCAGTACTTC. Protein translation: CASSQGFSGGYYEQYF.